A single sample gave rise to the 25 T cell receptor beta chains below, sequenced in a study of cytotoxic CD8 clonotypes in ibrutinib-treated CLL. Measured with immunoSEQ multiplex PCR; TCRdb has only the in-frame clones, and not every one. The table lists about 120,000 clones, roughly 57% of them singletons, with about 40% in the top ten. The input for sequencing was PBMCs, taken after 24 months of ibrutinib treatment. The receptors were sampled from a human donor with chronic lymphocytic leukemia.

The V and J genes are TRBV15 and TRBJ2-1; TRBD2 matches at 9 bases. In germline, CDR1 is LNHNV, CDR2 YYDKDF (reference sequence). CDR3 length: 16 residues. After removal of 3 bases from V and 4 bases from J, the junction contained 7 bases not matched to a gene. CDR3: CATSSALAGRYNEQFF. The CDR3 nucleotides are TGTGCCACCAGCAGTGCCCTAGCGGGGAGGTACAATGAGCAGTTCTTC.

This sequence joins TRBV2 and TRBJ1-4; no clear D gene. The ends were cut back, 4 bases at V and 2 bases at J, with 11 bases in the middle. The germline CDR1 and CDR2 sequences are SNHLY and FYNNEI. This CDR3 contains 15 residues. CDR3 sequence reads: CASSVRGQTNEKLFF. The CDR3 coding sequence is TGTGCCAGCAGTGTTCGGGGTCAGACTAATGAAAAACTGTTTTTT.

This clone has only a few counts. This chain links TRBV5-1 with TRBJ2-1; 12 bases agree with TRBD2. V lost 4 bases, J lost 6 bases, and 5 bases stayed unmatched. The germline V gene has CDR1 SGHRS and CDR2 YFSETQ. There are 15 residues in the CDR3. As DNA, the CDR3 is TGCGCCAGCAGCCCTACTAGCGGGGGGATCAATGAGCAGTTCTTC. As protein: CASSPTSGGINEQFF.

The V call is TRBV28, the J call TRBJ2-1; D gene ambiguous. Germline V gives CDR1 MDHEN, CDR2 SYDVKM. The CDR3 is 11 residues long. Trimming removed 4 bases at V and 7 bases at J, with 5 bases between. The CDR3 DNA reads as TGTGCCAGCAGTTCTAGGAATGAGCAGTTCTTC. The encoded protein is CASSSRNEQFF.

By share of the sample, this clone is large. The chain carries TRBV6-5 and TRBJ1-2; 7 bases align to TRBD1. The V gene's germline CDR1 is MNHEY and CDR2 SVGAGI. The J segment lost 1 base and the V segment lost 6 bases, leaving 5 bases of the junction unmatched. This CDR3 has 14 residues. The CDR3 sequence: CASSWGTVNYGYTF. The CDR3 DNA is TGTGCCAGCAGCTGGGGGACAGTTAACTATGGCTACACCTTC.

The DNA for the CDR3 is TGTGCCTGGAGTGGTAGGACATATCAAGAGACCCAGTACTTC. Its translation is CAWSGRTYQETQYF. V is TRBV30 and J is TRBJ2-5; TRBD1 is a possible D gene (5 bases). The CDR3 extends over 14 amino acids. V was pared by 1 base and J by 2 bases, with 11 bases between. Germline values: CDR1 GTSNPN, CDR2 SVGIG (reference sequence).

This clone was counted only a few times. The chain carries TRBV7-6 and TRBJ2-7, with a possible D match to TRBD1 (5 bases). Per germline, CDR1 SGHVS and CDR2 FNYEAQ. This CDR3 has 16 amino acids. V lost 5 bases and J 3 bases, leaving 20 bases between the germline ends. The CDR3 coding sequence is TGTGCCAGCAGCCGTTACTCAAGTACCGACAGCTACGAGCAGTACTTC. Protein sequence: CASSRYSSTDSYEQYF. Drawing the rest from reference TRBV7-6 and TRBJ2-7, the complete variable domain is GAGVSQSPRYKVTKRGQDVALRCDPISGHVSLYWYRQALGQGPEFLTYFNYEAQQDKSGLPNDRFSAERPEGSISTLTIQRTEQRDSAMYRCASSRYSSTDSYEQYFGPGTRLTVT.

The DNA of the CDR3 is TGTGCCAGCAGCTTAGCTAACCGAGAGACCCAGTACTTC. It encodes CASSLANRETQYF. V gene TRBV11-2 combines with J gene TRBJ2-5, with D unresolved. The CDR3 totals 13 residues. Trimming removed 1 base from V and 4 bases from J, with 7 bases in between. The germline CDR1 and CDR2 sequences are SGHAT and FQNNGV.

The chain recombines TRBV7-9 with TRBJ1-1; TRBD1 matches at 7 bases. After removal of 4 bases from V and 1 base from J, the junction contained 3 bases not matched to a gene. CDR1 is SEHNR and CDR2 is FQNEAQ in the germline V gene (reference sequence). The CDR3 consists of 14 residues. CDR3 nucleotides: TGTGCCAGCAGCTCGGGGACAGAGAACACTGAAGCTTTCTTT. This encodes CASSSGTENTEAFF.

The rearrangement links TRBV29-1 to TRBJ2-2; D unresolved. Per the germline V gene, CDR1 is SQVTM and CDR2 is ANQGSEA. V was trimmed by 4 bases and J by 1 base, leaving 10 bases between them. CDR3 length: 14 residues. The CDR3 reads CSVGASGNTGELFF. CDR3 DNA: TGCAGCGTTGGAGCATCGGGGAACACCGGGGAGCTGTTTTTT.

This chain joins TRBV13 and TRBJ2-1; tentatively, D is TRBD1 (6 bases). The ends were cut back, 5 bases at V and 4 bases at J, with 6 bases in the middle. Germline-derived CDR1 and CDR2 are PRHDT and FYEKMQ (reference sequence). CDR3 length: 12 residues. The DNA for the CDR3 is TGTGCCAGCAGCCAGGGGTACAATGAGCAGTTCTTC. It codes for CASSQGYNEQFF.

The chain combines TRBV5-4 with TRBJ1-5, with unresolved D. The CDR3 is 15 residues long. The V end was cut by 0 bases, the J end by 3 bases, with 10 bases between. Germline V CDR1 and CDR2: SGHNT, YYREEE (reference sequence). CDR3 nucleotide sequence: TGTGCCAGCAGCTTGGCGGGTTTTCCCAATCAGCCCCAGCATTTT. Protein product: CASSLAGFPNQPQHF.

The genes are TRBV5-5 and TRBJ1-1, with D possibly matching TRBD1 (5 bases). Trimming took off 0 bases at V and 5 bases at J, with 11 bases between the two ends. There are 14 residues in the CDR3. From germline, CDR1 is SGHKS and CDR2 YYEKEE (reference sequence). CDR3 protein: CASSLGGARTEAFF. DNA of the CDR3: TGTGCCAGCAGCTTGGGAGGGGCGCGTACTGAAGCTTTCTTT.

This clone appeared a few times. V gene TRBV6-1 combines with J gene TRBJ1-5, with D perhaps matching TRBD1 (6 bases). The CDR3 length is 15 residues. The V end lost 4 bases, the J end lost 1 base, and 11 bases lay between the germline ends. The germline V gene has CDR1 MNHNS and CDR2 SASEGT. CDR3 nucleotide sequence: TGTGCCAGCAGTGGGGACAATCTCAGCAATCAGCCCCAGCATTTT. This sequence encodes CASSGDNLSNQPQHF.

This chain connects TRBV13 to TRBJ2-7, with D possibly matching TRBD1 (6 bases). V was trimmed by 2 bases and J by 2 bases, leaving 10 bases between them. The CDR3 spans 14 residues. CDR1 and CDR2 from the germline V gene are PRHDT and FYEKMQ (reference sequence). The CDR3 DNA sequence: TGTGCCAGCAGCTTACGTCAGGGGACCTACGAGCAGTACTTC. Translating gives CASSLRQGTYEQYF.

The chain carries TRBV5-1 and TRBJ2-7; maybe TRBD1 (6 bases). Germline CDR1 and CDR2: SGHRS and YFSETQ. V was clipped by 0 bases and J by 6 bases, with 16 bases between them. CDR3 length equals 15 residues. The CDR3, as DNA: TGCGCCAGCAGCTTGGTGCAGGGGTTATCGGGCGAGCAGTACTTC. Protein: CASSLVQGLSGEQYF.

This chain joins TRBV19 and TRBJ2-6, with a possible D match to TRBD2 (5 bases). CDR3 length: 15 amino acids. V lost 1 base to trimming and J lost 1 base, with 5 bases between them. Germline loops: CDR1 LNHDA, CDR2 SQIVND (reference sequence). Here the CDR3 DNA reads TGTGCCAGTAGTATAGGAGGGTCTGGGGCCAACGTCCTGACTTTC. Protein product: CASSIGGSGANVLTF.

This clone occurred a few times. Other DNA sequences of this sample code for an identical CDR3. The chain employs TRBV18 and TRBJ2-5; D remains unclear. The CDR3 contains 13 residues. Germline V gives CDR1 KGHSH, CDR2 LQKENI. The V end was cut by 3 bases, the J end by 1 base, with 6 bases between. The CDR3 bases are TGTGCCAGCTCACCGCCATCCCAAGAGACCCAGTACTTC. As protein: CASSPPSQETQYF.

J is TRBJ1-6 and V is TRBV13; 8 bases are a match to TRBD1. Per germline, CDR1 PRHDT and CDR2 FYEKMQ (reference sequence). The CDR3 totals 15 residues. J lost 7 bases, V lost 0 bases, and 2 bases had no gene match. DNA of the CDR3: TGTGCCAGCAGCTTAGGGGACAGGGAGAATTCACCCCTCCACTTT. This sequence encodes CASSLGDRENSPLHF. The full variable domain, rest sourced from reference TRBV13 and TRBJ1-6, is AAGVIQSPRHLIKEKRETATLKCYPIPRHDTVYWYQQGPGQDPQFLISFYEKMQSDKGSIPDRFSAQQFSDYHSELNMSSLELGDSALYFCASSLGDRENSPLHFGNGTRLTVT.

This clone was seen just once. The chain joins TRBV11-2 to TRBJ2-3; 7 bases fit TRBD1. This CDR3 region has 14 residues. In germline, CDR1 is SGHAT, CDR2 FQNNGV. The V segment lost 1 base and the J segment 4 bases; nucleotides outside the gene matches: 2. The CDR3: CASSLVQGADTQYF. As DNA, the CDR3 is TGTGCCAGCAGCTTAGTCCAGGGGGCAGATACGCAGTATTTT.

This clone was observed a few times. J is TRBJ2-3 and V is TRBV6-1; either TRBD1 or TRBD2 may supply D (5 bases each). The germline V gene has CDR1 MNHNS and CDR2 SASEGT. CDR3 length: 15 amino acids. Trimming took 11 bases from V and 0 from J, leaving 18 bases between them. The CDR3, as DNA: TGTGCCGGACGAAGTCCGGGGCTGAGCACAGATACGCAGTATTTT. Its protein is CAGRSPGLSTDTQYF.

This chain links TRBV6-6 with TRBJ2-7, with a possible D match to TRBD1 (5 bases). This CDR3 has 12 amino acids. Deletions cut 0 bases from V and 6 bases from J, with 6 bases between. The germline V gene encodes CDR1 MNHNY and CDR2 SVGAGI (reference sequence). CDR3 region: CASSYSRVEQYF. CDR3 bases: TGTGCCAGCAGTTACTCCAGGGTCGAGCAGTACTTC.

This clone is termed large. V is TRBV7-9 and J is TRBJ2-4, with D unclear. The germline CDR1 and CDR2 sequences are SEHNR and FQNEAQ (reference sequence). This CDR3 is built from 15 residues. Trimming stripped 1 base from V and 7 bases from J, with 14 bases between. The CDR3 spells CASSLEPRFENIQYF. CDR3 sequence (DNA): TGTGCCAGCAGCTTAGAGCCCCGCTTTGAGAACATTCAGTACTTC.

This chain uses TRBV6-1 with TRBJ1-1, with D perhaps TRBD1 (5 bases). The V and J ends lost 2 bases and 4 bases respectively, with 17 bases between them. Germline CDR1 is MNHNS and CDR2 is SASEGT. This CDR3 spans 16 amino acids. CDR3 coding DNA: TGTGCCAGCAGTGAATTGGGGTGGGGGATGGTCACTGAAGCTTTCTTT. This gives the protein CASSELGWGMVTEAFF.

The chain employs TRBV19 and TRBJ2-1; TRBD2 agrees at 16 bases. The germline V gene has CDR1 LNHDA and CDR2 SQIVND (reference sequence). The CDR3 has 21 amino acids. Trimming cost V 4 bases and J 2 bases; bases outside gene matches: 14. CDR3 bases: TGTGCCAGTAGTAGATACTCGCCGGGACTAGCGGGGGGGACCGCCTACAATGAGCAGTTCTTC. Its protein is CASSRYSPGLAGGTAYNEQFF. Together with reference TRBV19 and TRBJ2-1, the CDR3 gives the full variable domain: DGGITQSPKYLFRKEGQNVTLSCEQNLNHDAMYWYRQDPGQGLRLIYYSQIVNDFQKGDIAEGYSVSREKKESFPLTVTSAQKNPTAFYLCASSRYSPGLAGGTAYNEQFFGPGTRLTVL.